The 9 T cell receptor beta chains below come from one sample, sequenced in a study of shared clonotypes between healthy human individuals. Sequenced by immunoSEQ multiplex PCR; TCRdb stores in-frame clones only, minus some. In the table there are 500,000 to 550,000 clones, roughly 95% of which are singletons. Sequencing was performed on naive CD4+ T cells sorted from blood. Indicated subset: CD45RA+ positively selected. These receptors originate from a woman aged 25 to 39 in good health.

This chain joins TRBV28 and TRBJ2-3; 8 positions agree with TRBD2. Germline V CDR1 and CDR2: MDHEN, SYDVKM. The CDR3 is 15 amino acids. The V segment lost 8 bases and the J segment 3 bases; nucleotides outside the gene matches: 10. The CDR3 is CASAPGTRDTDTQYF. In DNA form, the CDR3 reads TGTGCCAGCGCCCCCGGGACTAGAGATACAGATACGCAGTATTTT.

This chain joins TRBV28 and TRBJ1-2, with a possible D match to TRBD1 (5 bases). Trimming removed 2 bases from V and 3 bases from J, with 7 bases in between. Germline V gene sequence: CDR1 MDHEN, CDR2 SYDVKM. The CDR3 consists of 13 residues. CDR3 bases: TGTGCCAGCAGTTTACAGGGTGACTATGGCTACACCTTC. Translation: CASSLQGDYGYTF.

V and J are TRBV28 and TRBJ2-5, with 8 positions matching TRBD1. The CDR3 has 15 amino acids. With 4 bases clipped from V and 5 bases from J, the junction kept 9 bases outside the gene matches. CDR1 and CDR2 from the germline V gene are MDHEN and SYDVKM. CDR3 nucleotide sequence: TGTGCCAGCAGTTCCCAATCAGGGGGCCGGGAGACCCAGTACTTC. This encodes CASSSQSGGRETQYF.

This rearrangement joins TRBV19 to TRBJ2-3; D possibly corresponds to TRBD1 (6 bases). The V gene lost 5 bases and the J gene lost 4 bases, with 13 bases spanning the gap. The CDR3 has 14 residues. The germline V gene has CDR1 LNHDA and CDR2 SQIVND (reference sequence). This CDR3 reads CASSEQGFADTQYF. The CDR3 DNA sequence: TGTGCCAGTAGTGAACAGGGTTTCGCAGATACGCAGTATTTT.

This clone was recorded only once. Germline and junction disagree at one end, which may indicate a read error. This chain joins TRBV7-9 and TRBJ2-2, with 7 bases matching TRBD2. Germline V lookup: CDR1 SEHNR, CDR2 FQNEAQ (reference sequence). The CDR3 is made up of 15 amino acids. CDR3: CASSLAGQNTGELFF. CDR3 DNA sequence: TGTGCCAGCAGTTTAGCGGGCCAAAACACCGGGGAGCTGTTTTTT.

This chain joins TRBV6-6 and TRBJ1-2; TRBD1 agrees at 9 bases. This CDR3 has 15 residues. Unmatched junction bases numbered 9, after V lost 6 bases and J lost 4 bases. Germline CDR1 reads MNHNY; CDR2 reads SVGAGI (reference sequence). This CDR3 is CASSQGQGIAYGYTF. CDR3 sequence (DNA): TGTGCCAGCAGCCAAGGACAGGGGATAGCCTATGGCTACACCTTC.

The CDR3 DNA follows: TGTGCCAGCTCACCTCTAGCCGCGTCCTACGAGCAGTACTTC. As protein: CASSPLAASYEQYF. The chain employs TRBV18 and TRBJ2-7; a weak D match, TRBD2 (5 bases). The length of the CDR3 is 14 residues. Germline V gives CDR1 KGHSH, CDR2 LQKENI. The ends were cut back, 3 bases at V and 1 base at J, with 10 bases in the middle.

The chain carries TRBV7-9 and TRBJ2-5; TRBD2 is a possible D gene (5 bases). The V gene's germline CDR1 is SEHNR and CDR2 FQNEAQ (reference sequence). Trimming shortened V by 2 bases and J by 5 bases, and 12 bases separated the two germline ends. There are 14 residues in the CDR3. The chain's CDR3 is CASSLSSSLETQYF. DNA of the CDR3: TGTGCCAGCAGCTTATCATCTAGCTTGGAGACCCAGTACTTC.

The chain couples TRBV28 to TRBJ2-1; D might be TRBD2 (5 bases). Germline CDR1 reads MDHEN; CDR2 reads SYDVKM. V dropped 5 bases and J dropped 2 bases, with 16 bases sitting between them. The CDR3 contains 16 residues. CDR3 in DNA: TGTGCCAGCAGTCTCACTAGTTTTCGAACCTACAATGAGCAGTTCTTC. Residues: CASSLTSFRTYNEQFF.